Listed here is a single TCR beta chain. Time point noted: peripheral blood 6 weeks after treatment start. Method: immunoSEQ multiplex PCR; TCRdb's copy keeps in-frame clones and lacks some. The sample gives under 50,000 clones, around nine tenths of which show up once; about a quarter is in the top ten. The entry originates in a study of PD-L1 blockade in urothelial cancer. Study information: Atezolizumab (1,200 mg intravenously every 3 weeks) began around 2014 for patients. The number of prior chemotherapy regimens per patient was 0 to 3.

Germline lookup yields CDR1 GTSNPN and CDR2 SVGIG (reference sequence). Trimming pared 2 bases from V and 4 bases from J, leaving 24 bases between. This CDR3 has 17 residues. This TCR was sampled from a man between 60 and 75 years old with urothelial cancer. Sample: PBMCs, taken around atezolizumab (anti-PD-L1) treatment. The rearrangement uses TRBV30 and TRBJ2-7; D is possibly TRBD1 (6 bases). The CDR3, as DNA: TGTGCCTGGAGTTGGGCAGGGGCCCCCACAAGCTTATACGAGCAGTACTTC. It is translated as CAWSWAGAPTSLYEQYF.